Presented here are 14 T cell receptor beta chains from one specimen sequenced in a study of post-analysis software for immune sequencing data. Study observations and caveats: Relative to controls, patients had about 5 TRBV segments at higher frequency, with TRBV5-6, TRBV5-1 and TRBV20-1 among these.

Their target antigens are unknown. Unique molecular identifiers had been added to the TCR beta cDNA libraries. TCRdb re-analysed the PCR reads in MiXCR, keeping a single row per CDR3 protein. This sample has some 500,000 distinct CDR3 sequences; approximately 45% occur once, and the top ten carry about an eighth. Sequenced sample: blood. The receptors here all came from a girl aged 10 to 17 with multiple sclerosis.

The chain's CDR3 is CASLKTGFPNTEAFF. The CDR3 DNA sequence: TGTGCCAGCCTAAAGACAGGGTTCCCGAACACTGAAGCTTTCTTT. V gene TRBV28 combines with J gene TRBJ1-1; 7 nucleotides align to TRBD1. Per the germline V gene, CDR1 is MDHEN and CDR2 is SYDVKM. The CDR3 length is 15 residues. Trimming cost V 8 bases and J 1 base; bases outside gene matches: 10.

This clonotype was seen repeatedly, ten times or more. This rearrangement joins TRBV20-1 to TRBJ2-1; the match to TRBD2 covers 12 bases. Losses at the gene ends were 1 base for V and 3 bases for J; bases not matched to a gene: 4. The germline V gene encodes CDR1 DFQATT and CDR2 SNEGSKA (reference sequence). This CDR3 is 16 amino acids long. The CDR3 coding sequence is TGCAGTGCTAGAGGACCGGGACTAGCGGGCTACAATGAGCAGTTCTTC. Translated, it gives CSARGPGLAGYNEQFF.

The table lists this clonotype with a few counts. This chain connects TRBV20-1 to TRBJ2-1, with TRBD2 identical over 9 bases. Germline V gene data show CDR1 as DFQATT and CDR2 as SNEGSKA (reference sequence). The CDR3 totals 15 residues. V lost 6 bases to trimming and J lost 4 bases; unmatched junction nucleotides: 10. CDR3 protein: CSASRLAESYNEQFF. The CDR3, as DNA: TGCAGTGCCTCCAGACTAGCGGAAAGTTACAATGAGCAGTTCTTC.

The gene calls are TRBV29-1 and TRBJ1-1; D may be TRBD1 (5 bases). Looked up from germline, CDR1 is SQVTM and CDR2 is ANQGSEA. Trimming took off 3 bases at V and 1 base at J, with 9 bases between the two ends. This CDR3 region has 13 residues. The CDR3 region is CSVEEGPNTEAFF. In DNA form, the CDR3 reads TGCAGCGTTGAGGAGGGGCCGAACACTGAAGCTTTCTTT.

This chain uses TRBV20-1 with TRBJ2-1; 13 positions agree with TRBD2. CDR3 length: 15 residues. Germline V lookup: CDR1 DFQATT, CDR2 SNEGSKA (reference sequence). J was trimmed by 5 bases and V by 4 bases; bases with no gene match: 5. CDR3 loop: CSANGLAGVHNEQFF. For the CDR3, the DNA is TGCAGTGCTAACGGACTAGCGGGAGTACACAATGAGCAGTTCTTC.

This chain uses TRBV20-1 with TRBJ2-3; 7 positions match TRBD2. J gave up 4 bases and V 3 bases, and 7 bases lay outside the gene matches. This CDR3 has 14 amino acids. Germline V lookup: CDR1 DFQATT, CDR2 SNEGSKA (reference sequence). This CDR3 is CSARRGSTADTQYF. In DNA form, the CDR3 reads TGCAGTGCTAGGCGCGGGAGTACGGCAGATACGCAGTATTTT.

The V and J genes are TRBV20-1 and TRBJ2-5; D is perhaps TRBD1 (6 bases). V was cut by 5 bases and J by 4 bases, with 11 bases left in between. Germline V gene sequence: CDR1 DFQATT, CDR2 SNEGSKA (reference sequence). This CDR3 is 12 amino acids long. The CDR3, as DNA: TGCAGTGCTTACTTCAGGGGAGAGACCCAGTACTTC. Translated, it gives CSAYFRGETQYF.

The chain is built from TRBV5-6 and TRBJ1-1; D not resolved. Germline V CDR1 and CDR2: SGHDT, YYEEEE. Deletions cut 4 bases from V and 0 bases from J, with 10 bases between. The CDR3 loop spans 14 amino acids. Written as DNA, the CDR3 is TGTGCCAGCAGCCCCGGCGGGTTGAACACTGAAGCTTTCTTT. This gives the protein CASSPGGLNTEAFF.

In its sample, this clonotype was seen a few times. The CDR3 coding sequence is TGTGCCAGCAGTTTACAGGGCAGAGCTAACTATGGCTACACCTTC. Translation: CASSLQGRANYGYTF. The chain recombines TRBV27 with TRBJ1-2; possibly TRBD1 for D (5 bases). Germline-derived CDR1 and CDR2 are MNHEY and SMNVEV (reference sequence). This CDR3 has 15 amino acids. V was clipped by 2 bases and J by 0 bases, with 10 bases between them.

The CDR3 reads CASALTESTDTQYF. CDR3 coding DNA: TGTGCCAGCGCCTTAACAGAGAGCACAGATACGCAGTATTTT. This chain connects TRBV3-1 to TRBJ2-3; no firm D call. V was pared by 8 bases and J by 0 bases, with 12 bases between. CDR1 LGHDT and CDR2 YNNKEL come from the germline V gene (reference sequence). The CDR3 loop spans 14 amino acids.

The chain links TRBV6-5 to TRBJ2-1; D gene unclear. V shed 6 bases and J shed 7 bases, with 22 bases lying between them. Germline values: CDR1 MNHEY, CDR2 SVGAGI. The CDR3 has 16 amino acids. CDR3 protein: CASSLAATLLGNEQFF. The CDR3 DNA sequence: TGTGCCAGCAGCCTTGCGGCTACCCTCCTGGGAAATGAGCAGTTCTTC.

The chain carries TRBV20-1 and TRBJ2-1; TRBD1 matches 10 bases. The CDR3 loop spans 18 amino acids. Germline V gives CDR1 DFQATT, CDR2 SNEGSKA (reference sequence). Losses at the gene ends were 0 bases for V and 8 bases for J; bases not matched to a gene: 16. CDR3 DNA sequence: TGCAGTGCTAGAGAATGGGGGACAGGGGTTCCGTTGTCAGATGAGCAGTTCTTC. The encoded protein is CSAREWGTGVPLSDEQFF.

CDR3 protein: CASSEFVGRRSNQPQHF. DNA of the CDR3: TGTGCCAGCAGTGAATTTGTGGGGAGAAGGAGCAATCAGCCCCAGCATTTT. The rearrangement uses TRBV6-1 and TRBJ1-5; D unresolved. The germline V gene has CDR1 MNHNS and CDR2 SASEGT. There are 17 residues in the CDR3. Trimming took 2 bases from V and 1 from J, leaving 15 bases between them.

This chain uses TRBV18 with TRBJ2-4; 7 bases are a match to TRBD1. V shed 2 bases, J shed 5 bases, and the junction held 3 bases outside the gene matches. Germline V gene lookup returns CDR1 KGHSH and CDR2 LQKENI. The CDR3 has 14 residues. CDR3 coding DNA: TGTGCCAGCTCACCAGGCCAGGGGGAAAACATTCAGTACTTC. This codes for CASSPGQGENIQYF.